This T cell receptor beta chain was captured in a study of shared clonotypes between healthy human individuals. For the study at large: Serving as donors were a couple of women and three men, whose ages spanned 18 to 49. Findings and limits, study-wide: Clonotype sharing across four donors was observed for 4% to 5.5% of naive CD4 clonotypes.

This CDR3 is 15 amino acids long. The germline gives CDR1 PRHDT, CDR2 FYEKMQ (reference sequence). V was trimmed by 5 bases and J by 4 bases, leaving 16 bases between them. A remark on this clone: Its antigen is not known.

Donors, healthy HIV-negative adults, lacked recent acute infections or vaccinations. The table came from immunoSEQ multiplex PCR; TCRdb's copy has only in-frame clones and leaves some out. The table includes 110,000 or so clones, about 67% detected once. This receptor was obtained from a woman between 25 and 40 years old in good health. This chain connects TRBV13 to TRBJ2-3; D gene ambiguous. Sequencing was carried out using memory CD8+ T cells sorted from blood. Indicated subset: CD45RO+ cells pooled with CCR7-negative TemRA cells. CDR3 bases: TGTGCCAGCAGCCCAAACCAACCCGGTGCAGATACGCAGTATTTT. Its protein is CASSPNQPGADTQYF.